The rows below give T cell receptor beta chains drawn from one sample of a study of cytomegalovirus exposure and HLA in healthy donors. TCRdb's table, derived via immunoSEQ multiplex PCR, lists solely in-frame clones and lacks some. Found here are 100,000 to 120,000 clones, about three quarters of them singletons; the top ten hold roughly 1.2%. Input material: PBMCs. These receptors were collected from a woman aged 25-40 years in good health and CMV-seronegative. Each CDR3 is given with its conserved first and last residue. A D gene is named only where the DNA matches it firmly.

>TRBD1|TRBV5-1|TRBJ2-1
CASSWRDRDWDEQFF
>.|TRBV6-6|TRBJ2-3
CASRGRNSDTQYF
>TRBD1|TRBV15|TRBJ2-7
CATRAGTGGSYEQYF
>TRBD2|TRBV11-2|TRBJ2-7
CASRRPGTSGSYEQYF
>TRBD1|TRBV4-3|TRBJ1-6
CASSQVLQGASPLHF
>TRBD1|TRBV4-1|TRBJ2-1
CASSQTTGQAYNEQFF
>.|TRBV29-1|TRBJ1-1
CSVAIGVGTEAFF
>.|TRBV28|TRBJ1-4
CASSARGEKLFF
>TRBD1|TRBV6-5|TRBJ1-3
CASSDRAGNTIYF
>.|TRBV6-6|TRBJ2-7
CASRRQVYSYEQYF
>.|TRBV28|TRBJ1-2
CASSLGGAQYGYTF
>TRBD1|TRBV4-2|TRBJ1-4
CASSPPGGQGNEKLFF
>.|TRBV6-5|TRBJ2-1
CASSYLGQLYNEQFF
>TRBD1|TRBV30|TRBJ1-2
CAWRRDRPYGYTF
>TRBD1|TRBV4-1|TRBJ2-7
CASSQRAGTGTYEQYF
>.|TRBV4-3|TRBJ2-5
CASSQGIADQETQYF
>.|TRBV19|TRBJ2-7
CASSISGRLYEQYF
>TRBD1|TRBV29-1|TRBJ1-1
CSVVKRDSTIEAFF
>.|TRBV18|TRBJ1-1
CASSPGGATTTEAFF
>.|TRBV15|TRBJ1-5
CATSTTLGVNQPQHF
>TRBD1|TRBV10-3|TRBJ1-2
CAIRGDRANYGYTF
>TRBD1|TRBV9|TRBJ2-1
CASSVVTGAMNEQFF
>TRBD1|TRBV5-8|TRBJ1-2
CASSPGQVGNYGYTF
>TRBD2|TRBV5-1|TRBJ2-1
CASSLGLAGDVDEQFF
>TRBD2|TRBV25-1|TRBJ2-5
CASSRSGKGETQYF
>TRBD2|TRBV6-5|TRBJ2-2
CASSSPSGGAAGELFF
>TRBD2|TRBV28|TRBJ2-3
CASTAGTSGTSF
>.|TRBV7-9|TRBJ1-4
CASVLSQGLDEKLFF
>TRBD1|TRBV13|TRBJ2-3
CASSLSQGAADTQYF
>TRBD2|TRBV7-6|TRBJ2-7
CASSLEAGEIYEQYF
>TRBD2|TRBV30|TRBJ2-4
CAWTGLAGGDQYF
>.|TRBV9|TRBJ2-3
CASSVVAVGTDTQYF
>.|TRBV4-1|TRBJ1-3
CASRQQGGTGNTIYF
>TRBD2|TRBV7-6|TRBJ2-5
CASSLYPGGDQETQYF
>TRBD1|TRBV5-8|TRBJ2-3
CASSLDRGPTDTQYF
>TRBD2|TRBV9|TRBJ2-1
CASSPRTSGPYNEQFF
>.|TRBV9|TRBJ2-7
CASSPGSPEGEQYF
>.|TRBV29-1|TRBJ2-5
CSVTHSGSQGAQYF
>.|TRBV6-5|TRBJ1-5
CASRSTVNQPQHF
>.|TRBV7-9|TRBJ1-2
CASSLGTGHGYTF
>TRBD2|TRBV4-1|TRBJ2-1
CASSQAGLAGGGNEQFF
>TRBD1|TRBV30|TRBJ2-7
CAWLRQGTYEQYF
>TRBD1|TRBV5-4|TRBJ1-1
CASSSGQGVNVVAEAFF
>TRBD1|TRBV6-5|TRBJ1-2
CASSRDRGQYGYTF
>.|TRBV6-5|TRBJ2-7
CASSRTTDYEQYF
>TRBD1|TRBV6-5|TRBJ1-1
CASSLDRVRTEAFF
>TRBD2|TRBV4-3|TRBJ2-1
CASSQGTSGPYNEQFF
>TRBD1|TRBV15|TRBJ1-2
CATSSRRTGEGYTF
>TRBD1|TRBV30|TRBJ1-2
CAWRGAGTVSGYTF
>TRBD1|TRBV2|TRBJ2-7
CASSVRQGNEQYF
>.|TRBV20-1|TRBJ2-1
CSATGSIEQFF
>.|TRBV14|TRBJ2-7
CASSQGPSGQYF
>.|TRBV6-1|TRBJ2-1
CAYALVGNEQFF
>.|TRBV7-2|TRBJ1-1
CASSSAAEFSEAFF
>TRBD1|TRBV25-1|TRBJ1-4
CASSAGQGRSEKLFF
>.|TRBV4-2|TRBJ2-2
CASSQAQGGSGELFF